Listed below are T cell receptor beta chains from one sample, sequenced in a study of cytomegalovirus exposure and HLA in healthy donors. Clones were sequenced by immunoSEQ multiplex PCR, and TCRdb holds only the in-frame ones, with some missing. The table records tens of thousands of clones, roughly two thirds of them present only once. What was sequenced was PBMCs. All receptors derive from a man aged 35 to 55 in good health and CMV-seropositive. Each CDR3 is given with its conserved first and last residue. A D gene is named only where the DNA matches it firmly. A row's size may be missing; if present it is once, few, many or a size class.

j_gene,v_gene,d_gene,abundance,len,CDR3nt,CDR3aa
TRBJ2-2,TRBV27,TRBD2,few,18,TGTGCCAGCAGTTTATCCCTACTCCTAGCGGGGAACACCGGGGAGCTGTTTTTT,CASSLSLLLAGNTGELFF
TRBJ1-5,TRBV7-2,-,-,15,TGTGCCAGCAGCCCCCGTAGCAGGGGAGGGCAGCCCCAGCATTTT,CASSPRSRGGQPQHF
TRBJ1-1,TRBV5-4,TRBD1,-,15,TGTGCCAGCAGCCAACGGGTGACAGGGGCGACTGAAGCTTTCTTT,CASSQRVTGATEAFF
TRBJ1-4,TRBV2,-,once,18,TGTGCCAGCACTGGGCACAGGGAGTCTCTGAAGGCTAATGAAAAACTGTTTTTT,CASTGHRESLKANEKLFF
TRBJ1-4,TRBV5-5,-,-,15,TGTGCCAGCAGTCACTCCGGGACAAGAAATGAAAAACTGTTTTTT,CASSHSGTRNEKLFF
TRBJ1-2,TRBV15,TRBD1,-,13,TGTGCCACCCGAGGGGACAGCACTCATGCCGCCACCTTC,CATRGDSTHAATF
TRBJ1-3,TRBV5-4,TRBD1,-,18,TGTGCCAGCAGCCGGGGTGGGACAGGCGGTATTGCTGGAAACACCATATATTTT,CASSRGGTGGIAGNTIYF
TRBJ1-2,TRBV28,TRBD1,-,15,TGTGCCAGCAGTTCCCCTCAGGGGGGCTACTATGGCTACACCTTC,CASSSPQGGYYGYTF
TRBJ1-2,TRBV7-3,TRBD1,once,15,TGTGCCAGCAGAGAGACAGGGGGCTCGGTCGATGGCTACACCTTC,CASRETGGSVDGYTF
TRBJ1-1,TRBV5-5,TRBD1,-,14,TGTGCCAGCAGCTTTGGTGGGACAGAGCCTGAAGCTTTCTTT,CASSFGGTEPEAFF
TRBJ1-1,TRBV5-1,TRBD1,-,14,TGCGCCAGCAGCCACAGGGGCGCGAACACTGAAGCTTTCTTT,CASSHRGANTEAFF
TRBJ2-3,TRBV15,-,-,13,TGTGCCACCAGCAGAGATAACACAGATACGCAGTATTTT,CATSRDNTDTQYF
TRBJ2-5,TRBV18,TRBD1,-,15,TGTGCCAGCTCAGGCGGACAGGGGGAACAAGAGACCCAGTACTTC,CASSGGQGEQETQYF
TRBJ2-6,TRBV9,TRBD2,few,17,TGTGCCAGCAGCGTAGTAGCGGGAAGTGGTGGGGCCAACGTCCTGACTTTC,CASSVVAGSGGANVLTF
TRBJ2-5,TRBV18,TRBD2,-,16,TGTGCCAGCTCACCCTTAGCGGGAGGGAGGCGAGAGACCCAGTACTTC,CASSPLAGGRRETQYF
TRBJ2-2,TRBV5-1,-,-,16,TGCGCCAGCAGCCTACAATTGGACTCGAACACCGGGGAGCTGTTTTTT,CASSLQLDSNTGELFF
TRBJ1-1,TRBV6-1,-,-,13,TGTGCCAGCAGTGCGGAACAGGGTTATGAAGCTTTCTTT,CASSAEQGYEAFF
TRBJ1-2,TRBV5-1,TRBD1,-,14,TGCGCCAGCAGCTTGGGGCAGGGGGCTTATGGCTACACCTTC,CASSLGQGAYGYTF
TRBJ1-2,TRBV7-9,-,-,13,TGTGCCAGCAGCTCCCCCCCGAACTATGGCTACACCTTC,CASSSPPNYGYTF
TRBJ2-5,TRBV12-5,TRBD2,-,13,TGTGCTAGTGGTTCAAGCGGGAGTGAGACCCAGTACTTC,CASGSSGSETQYF
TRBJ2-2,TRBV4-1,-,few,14,TGCGCCAGCAGCCAACAGGAAAACACCGGGGAGCTGTTTTTT,CASSQQENTGELFF
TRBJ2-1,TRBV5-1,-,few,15,TGCGCCAGCAGCTTGCAAGGCAGGGTGGTCAATGAGCAGTTCTTC,CASSLQGRVVNEQFF
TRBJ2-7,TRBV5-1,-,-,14,TGCGCCAGCAGCTTGGACAGGCCCACCTACGAGCAGTACTTC,CASSLDRPTYEQYF
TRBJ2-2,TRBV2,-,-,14,TGTGCCAGCAGTGAAGGCCGGAGAACCGGGGAGCTGTTTTTT,CASSEGRRTGELFF
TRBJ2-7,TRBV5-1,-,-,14,TGCGCCAGCAGCGCAGGCCCAAGCTCCTACGAGCAGTACTTC,CASSAGPSSYEQYF
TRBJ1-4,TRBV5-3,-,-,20,TGTGCCAGAAGTTCGCGGACCACTACCCCGAGGGTGCCTACTAATGAAAAACTGTTTTTT,CARSSRTTTPRVPTNEKLFF
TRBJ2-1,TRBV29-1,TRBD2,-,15,TGCAGCGTTGACGGGACTAGCGGTACCTACAATGAGCAGTTCTTC,CSVDGTSGTYNEQFF
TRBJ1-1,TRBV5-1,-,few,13,TGCGCCAGCAGCTGGGGAGGTATAACTGAAGCTTTCTTT,CASSWGGITEAFF
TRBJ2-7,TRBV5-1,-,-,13,TGCGCCAGCAGCCTTACAGGGACCTACGAGCAGTACTTC,CASSLTGTYEQYF
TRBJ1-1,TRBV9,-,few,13,TGTGCCAGCAGCGTAGATCAGTACACTGAAGCTTTCTTT,CASSVDQYTEAFF
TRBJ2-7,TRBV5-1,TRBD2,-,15,TGCGCCAGCACCCCATCTAGCGGGAACACCTACGAGCAGTACTTC,CASTPSSGNTYEQYF
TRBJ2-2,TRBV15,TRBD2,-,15,TGTGCCACCAGCATCGGGACTAGAAGCGCCGGGGAGCTGTTTTTT,CATSIGTRSAGELFF
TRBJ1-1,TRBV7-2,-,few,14,TGTGCCAGCAGCCCCCGACAGTTTCGCACTGAAGCTTTCTTT,CASSPRQFRTEAFF
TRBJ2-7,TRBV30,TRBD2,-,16,TGTGCCTGGAGTGTATATAGAGCGGGGGCCTCCTACGAGCAGTACTTC,CAWSVYRAGASYEQYF
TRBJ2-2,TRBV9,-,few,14,TGTGCCAGCAATACGATGAGGTCGCCCGGGGAGCTGTTTTTT,CASNTMRSPGELFF
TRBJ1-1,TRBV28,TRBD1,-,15,TGTGCCAGCAGTTCCCCGACAGGGGGTAGGACTGAAGCTTTCTTT,CASSSPTGGRTEAFF
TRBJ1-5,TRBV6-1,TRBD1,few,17,TGTGCCAGCAGTGAAAACACTGGACAGGGGGGGCATCAGCCCCAGCATTTT,CASSENTGQGGHQPQHF
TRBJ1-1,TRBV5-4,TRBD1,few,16,TGTGCCAGCAGAAAGACAGGGCTCCTGGGGAACACTGAAGCTTTCTTT,CASRKTGLLGNTEAFF
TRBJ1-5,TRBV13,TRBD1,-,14,TGTGCCAGCAGCTTACAGGGGGCAGGTCAGCCCCAGCATTTT,CASSLQGAGQPQHF
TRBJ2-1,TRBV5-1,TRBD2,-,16,TGCGCCAGCAGCGCCGGACTAGCGGGTGCCTACAATGAGCAGTTCTTC,CASSAGLAGAYNEQFF
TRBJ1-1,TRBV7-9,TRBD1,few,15,TGTGCCAGCAGCTTTACAGGGGTTGGTGGTACTGAAGCTTTCTTT,CASSFTGVGGTEAFF
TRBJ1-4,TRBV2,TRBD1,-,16,TGTGCCAGCAGTGAGGGACAGGGGGCAACTAATGAAAAACTGTTTTTT,CASSEGQGATNEKLFF
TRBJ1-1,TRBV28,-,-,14,TGTGCCAGCAGTTTGGATGATAGGGGCACTGAAGCTTTCTTT,CASSLDDRGTEAFF
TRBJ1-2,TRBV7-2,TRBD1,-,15,TGTGCCAGCAGCTTTGGACAGGGTGATCTGTATGGCTACACCTTC,CASSFGQGDLYGYTF
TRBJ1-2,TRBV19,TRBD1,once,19,TGTGCCAGTAGTGGGGGCCCGGGACGTGGGGGCCAGGGGGACTATGGCTACACCTTC,CASSGGPGRGGQGDYGYTF
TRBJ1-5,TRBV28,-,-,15,TGTGCCAGCAGTTCTCCGACAGATAGCAATCAGCCCCAGCATTTT,CASSSPTDSNQPQHF
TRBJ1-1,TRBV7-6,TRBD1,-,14,TGTGCCAGCAGCTTAGGACAGGGGAACACTGAAGCTTTCTTT,CASSLGQGNTEAFF
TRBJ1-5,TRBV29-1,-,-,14,TGCAGCGTTAGGAATGGACAGAGCAATCAGCCCCAGCATTTT,CSVRNGQSNQPQHF
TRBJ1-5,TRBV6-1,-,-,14,TGTGCCAGCAGGGTGACAGTGGGCAATCAGCCCCAGCATTTT,CASRVTVGNQPQHF
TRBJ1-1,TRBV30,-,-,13,TGTGCCTGGAGTAGAGACAGAAACACTGAAGCTTTCTTT,CAWSRDRNTEAFF
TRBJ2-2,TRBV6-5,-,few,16,TGTGCCAGCAGTTACTCATCGAGGGATCACACCGGGGAGCTGTTTTTT,CASSYSSRDHTGELFF
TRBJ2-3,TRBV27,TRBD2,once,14,TGTGCCAGCAGGCCTAGCGGGCGCACAGATACGCAGTATTTT,CASRPSGRTDTQYF
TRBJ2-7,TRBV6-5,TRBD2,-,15,TGTGCCAGCACCCGAGGACTAGCGGGGCGCTACGAGCAGTACTTC,CASTRGLAGRYEQYF